The 5 T cell receptor beta chains in this list originate from one sample, sequenced in a study of beta chain features in type 1 diabetes. General study points: Type 1 diabetes patients showed a moderate but significant shortening of TCRB CDR3s in all four CD4+ subsets.

As every portion of the isolated RNA was reverse transcribed, the sequencing read expressed TCRB transcripts. Here immunoSEQ multiplex PCR was the method, and the copy in TCRdb shows in-frame clones only, minus some. The repertoire holds more than 250,000 clones, with over 12% as singletons. No antigen has been identified for these receptors. The sample comprised naive CD4+ T cells from blood. These receptors were obtained from a man between 18 and 35 years old with type 1 diabetes.

In its sample, this clone was seen a few times. This rearrangement joins TRBV28 to TRBJ2-3; D call uncertain. Germline V gene data show CDR1 as MDHEN and CDR2 as SYDVKM. V was clipped by 2 bases and J by 0 bases, with 9 bases between them. CDR3 length equals 15 residues. This chain's CDR3 is CASSLATYSTDTQYF. In DNA, the CDR3 is TGTGCCAGCAGTTTAGCGACTTATAGCACAGATACGCAGTATTTT.

In this sample, this clone turned up a few times. This chain uses TRBV4-1 with TRBJ2-3, with D perhaps matching TRBD2 (6 bases). Germline V lookup: CDR1 MGHRA, CDR2 YSYEKL. Between the trimmed V and J ends, which lost 1 base and 4 bases, there was a span of 12 bases. CDR3 length equals 15 residues. The CDR3 bases are TGCGCCAGCAGCCAAGCGAGACTAGGGGCAGATACGCAGTATTTT. Encoded protein: CASSQARLGADTQYF.

The chain couples TRBV5-4 to TRBJ2-3; a weak D match, TRBD2 (5 bases). V lost 1 base and J lost 3, with 15 bases in between. The CDR3 is made up of 16 amino acids. Germline V gives CDR1 SGHNT, CDR2 YYREEE (reference sequence). The CDR3 DNA sequence: TGTGCCAGCAGCTTGACTGACCTAGCTACGACAGATACGCAGTATTTT. It codes for CASSLTDLATTDTQYF.

The chain couples TRBV28 to TRBJ2-1; TRBD1 might be the D (5 bases). The CDR3 has 14 residues. Germline V gene data show CDR1 as MDHEN and CDR2 as SYDVKM. V was trimmed by 5 bases and J by 6 bases, leaving 14 bases between them. CDR3 DNA: TGTGCCAGCAGTCCTACCCAGGGATCCAATGAGCAGTTCTTC. It translates to CASSPTQGSNEQFF. Complete variable domain (other parts from reference TRBV28 and TRBJ2-1): DVKVTQSSRYLVKRTGEKVFLECVQDMDHENMFWYRQDPGLGLRLIYFSYDVKMKEKGDIPEGYSVSREKKERFSLILESASTNQTSMYLCASSPTQGSNEQFFGPGTRLTVL.

The V gene is TRBV4-2, the J gene TRBJ2-3, with 11 bases that match TRBD2. From germline, CDR1 is LGHNA and CDR2 YNFKEQ. The CDR3 covers 17 residues. V dropped 1 base and J dropped 1; count of bases not matched to a gene: 4. The CDR3 sequence: CASSQGGLAGGTDTQYF. CDR3 in DNA: TGTGCCAGCAGCCAAGGAGGACTAGCGGGCGGCACAGATACGCAGTATTTT.